The T cell receptor (beta chain) under discussion was sequenced for a study of T cells in Graves' hyperthyroidism and ophthalmopathy. Notes on the study in general: Ophthalmopathy was distinguished from stable hyperthyroidism by 13 V-J signatures.

There are many counts of this clonotype. What it binds is not known. Template material for amplifying TCR beta CDR3 regions consisted of RNA transcripts. The HTBI set primed first-round TCR CDR3 RT-PCR. TCRdb analysed the multiplex PCR reads with MiXCR anew, one entry per CDR3 protein. In the table there are about 96,000 distinct CDR3 sequences, over 50% of which are singletons. The origin of this receptor is a woman aged 40 to 50 with Graves' hyperthyroidism. Sequencing input: blood.

The CDR3 spells CASSQGRGQPQHF. As DNA, the CDR3 is TGTGCCAGCAGCCAAGGGAGGGGCCAGCCCCAGCATTTT. The rearrangement uses TRBV14 and TRBJ1-5, with a possible D match to TRBD1 (5 bases). Per the germline V gene, CDR1 is SGHDN and CDR2 is FVKESK. The CDR3 runs 13 residues. V was trimmed by 1 base and J by 7 bases, leaving 8 bases between them.